The entry that follows covers one TCR beta chain sequence. This clonotype was detected ten times or more. Its antigen specificity is not known. Base qualities are missing; no much larger clone stands one base away. This entry is derived from a study of regulatory T cells in long-lasting Graves disease (TCRdb year 2021). A note on the overall study: Persistent Graves' disease was defined as persistently positive TSH receptor autoantibodies together with antithyroid drug treatment for over 5 years. Antithyroid drugs had been taken for approximately 10 years on average by persistent Graves' disease patients in the clinical cohort. A total of roughly 33 samples underwent TCR sequencing: about 13 from persistent and around 20 from newly diagnosed Graves' disease patients. The study was registered as a clinical trial and conducted in China. Persistent Graves' disease patients were compared with newly diagnosed Graves' disease patients by peripheral blood TCR sequencing and RNA sequencing. What the study reported, not specific to this receptor: Because the primary lesion, thyroid tissue, could not be accessed, the study looked at peripheral blood alone. Only the TCR beta chain was sequenced and analyzed. TRBV28, TRBJ1-2 and TRBJ2-5 were preferentially used in persistent disease, while TRBV20-1 and TRBJ2-1 were favored in newly diagnosed disease. The small sample size was acknowledged by the authors as a limitation that may reduce accuracy. Compared with newly diagnosed patients, persistent Graves' disease patients had lower TCR Shannon entropy and fewer highly expanded clones, which suggests clonal expansion. Persistent patients shared more public clonotypes among themselves (over 2,500) than newly diagnosed patients did (roughly 910).

What the time point label conveys for this sample: persistent/refractory GD, antithyroid drugs over 5 years with positive TRAb. RNA was extracted from PBMCs in TRIzol for both TCR sequencing and RNA sequencing. Graves' disease was diagnosed according to American Thyroid Association guidelines. Patients for the study were recruited at an endocrinology department in Xi'an, China. Each patient gave roughly 8.4 milliliters of peripheral blood, collected in an EDTA anticoagulant tube. Ficoll Paque Plus density gradient separation was used to isolate PBMCs, and no further T cell sorting was done. An Agilent 2100 Bioanalyzer and agarose gel were used to check RNA quality, while a NanoDrop 2000 measured RNA concentration. Sequences SQVTM (CDR1) and ANQGSEA (CDR2) are obtained from the germline V gene. V drops 5 bases and J drops 0 bases, leaving 13 bases in between. From its cysteine to its phenylalanine, the CDR3 spans 14 amino acids. Solely the CDR3 DNA is kept, with 42 bases framed from the first base.

Library preparation employed multiplex PCR. The sequencer listed for this sample is Illumina HiSeq 4000. To build TCR beta libraries, CDR3 regions were amplified by Arm-PCR using iRepertoire HTBI primers. Before sequencing, the PCR products went through gel purification. The source study handled its data this way. A total of fewer than 80 TRBV and 14 TRBJ segments were identified across samples and were used for gene usage analysis of CDR3 amino acid clonotypes. Filtered high-quality paired reads were merged into contigs using COPE and FqMerger. BLAST was used to align contigs to IMGT TRBV, TRBD and TRBJ reference genes, with CDR3 defined following IMGT. Highly expanded clones were defined as clonotypes with a frequency above 0.1%. Shannon entropy was used to measure repertoire diversity, and the Gini coefficient was used to measure V-J evenness. Clonotypes shared by more than one individual were considered public. The raw public data were reprocessed by TCRdb itself: fastp quality trimming at Q25, MiXCR clonotype calling, in-frame beta chains only. Merged by CDR3 protein, the rows form single entries marked with the most common genes and DNA. The authors' filters were not applied to this entry. The sample profile shows around 460,000 distinct CDR3 sequences; under 25% of them were found once. Around 13% of the sample goes to the ten largest clones.

The receptor was derived from a female donor with Graves disease. Sequenced here: peripheral blood mononuclear cells (PBMCs), sampled when the disease was refractory, from a patient treated with antithyroid drugs. This chain is built from TRBV29-1 and TRBJ1-1; matching of 5 bases hints at TRBD1 as the D gene. The DNA is as follows: TGCAGCGTTCAACATGGGACGGTGAACACTGAAGCTTTCTTT. This is translated as CSVQHGTVNTEAFF.